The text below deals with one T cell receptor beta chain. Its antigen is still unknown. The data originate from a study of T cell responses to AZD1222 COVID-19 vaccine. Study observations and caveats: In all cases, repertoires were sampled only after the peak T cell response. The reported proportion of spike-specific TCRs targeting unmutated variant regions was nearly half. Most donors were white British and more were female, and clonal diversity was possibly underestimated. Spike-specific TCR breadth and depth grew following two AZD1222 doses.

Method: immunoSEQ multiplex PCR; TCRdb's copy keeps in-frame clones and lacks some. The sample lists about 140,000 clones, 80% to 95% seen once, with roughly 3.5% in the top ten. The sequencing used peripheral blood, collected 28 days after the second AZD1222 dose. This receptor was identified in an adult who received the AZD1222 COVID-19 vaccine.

The DNA of the CDR3 is TGTGCCAGCAGCTTCGGGGACAGGAACTATGGCTACACCTTC. Translating gives CASSFGDRNYGYTF. This chain links TRBV7-9 with TRBJ1-2; TRBD1 aligns across 8 bases. The CDR3 length is 14 residues. Germline V gives CDR1 SEHNR, CDR2 FQNEAQ (reference sequence). Unmatched junction bases numbered 2, after V lost 3 bases and J lost 2 bases.